The entry that follows covers one T cell receptor (beta chain) sequence. Its antigen is not known. This entry comes from a study of cytomegalovirus exposure and HLA in healthy donors. Points from the study as a whole: A later analysis found most CMV-associated TCR beta chains apparently HLA-restricted.

The PCR employed 60 Vbeta primers together with 13 Jbeta primers. In the authors' methods: It was a later analysis that counted 83 million or so unique TCR beta chains, of which approximately 11 million were shared. TCRdb keeps only in-frame clones here, not all; method: immunoSEQ multiplex PCR. The DNA gave D and trimming, while V, J and clone size come from that table. In the table there are over 150,000 clones, under 85% of which are singletons. In germline, CDR1 is SEHNR, CDR2 FQNEAQ (reference sequence). The CDR3 spans 15 residues. This chain links TRBV7-9 with TRBJ2-5; TRBD1 might be the D (6 bases). The J call may be wrong; the DNA end is better matched by TRBJ2-7. Specimen: PBMCs. The TCR comes from a woman younger than 35 in good health and CMV-seropositive. CDR3 residues: CASSLARGPLYEQYF. The CDR3 DNA reads TGTGCCAGCAGCTTAGCCAGGGGACCCCTCTACGAGCAGTACTTC.